A single sample is the source of the 5 T cell receptor beta chains below, sequenced in a study of T-cell memory formation after mild COVID-19. A single record per CDR3 protein comes from TCRdb applying MiXCR to the 5' RACE reads. The repertoire holds 150,000 to 200,000 distinct CDR3 sequences, roughly 23% seen once, with more than 20% in the top ten. The material sequenced was PBMCs or a T cell subset sorted from them (not recorded which). The receptor set was obtained from an adult woman who had mild COVID-19 (a few samples of this study predate the infection). Cell type and time point are not known.

The V and J genes are TRBV30 and TRBJ1-1; D remains unclear. The germline V gene encodes CDR1 GTSNPN and CDR2 SVGIG (reference sequence). The germline V and J ends were trimmed by 0 bases and 4 bases, with 9 bases remaining between them. The CDR3 contains 13 residues. DNA of the CDR3: TGTGCCTGGAGTGTATCTGCGACCACTGAAGCTTTCTTT. Translation: CAWSVSATTEAFF.

The chain joins TRBV7-9 to TRBJ2-7; 7 bases are a match to TRBD1. The trim removed 4 bases at V and 2 bases at J, leaving 5 bases unmatched. The CDR3 contains 14 residues. In germline, CDR1 is SEHNR, CDR2 FQNEAQ (reference sequence). CDR3 sequence (DNA): TGTGCCAGCAGCTCGACAGGGCCAACCTACGAGCAGTACTTC. It specifies CASSSTGPTYEQYF.

This clonotype was picked up a small number of times. V and J are TRBV5-5 and TRBJ2-7, with D uncertain. CDR1 is SGHKS and CDR2 is YYEKEE in the germline V gene (reference sequence). The CDR3 consists of 12 residues. Trimming shortened V by 2 bases and J by 6 bases, and 9 bases separated the two germline ends. CDR3 bases: TGTGCCAGCAGCTTTTCGACGGTCGAGCAGTACTTC. Its translation is CASSFSTVEQYF.

In its sample, this clonotype was seen a few times. The chain combines TRBV9 with TRBJ2-7, with D perhaps being TRBD1 or TRBD2 (5 bases each). CDR1 is SGDLS and CDR2 is YYNGEE in the germline V gene. The CDR3 is 13 amino acids. Trimming removed 2 bases from V and 5 bases from J, with 11 bases in between. The CDR3 nucleotides read TGTGCCAGCAGCGTTGAGGGGATCGACGAGCAGTACTTC. Its translation: CASSVEGIDEQYF.

A few counts support this clonotype. This sequence joins TRBV6-4 and TRBJ2-1, with no clear D. There are 13 residues in the CDR3. Trimming took off 3 bases at V and 10 bases at J, with 13 bases between the two ends. Germline V lookup: CDR1 MRHNA, CDR2 SNTAGT. The CDR3 coding sequence is TGTGCCAGCAGTGAGGCGGCCCAGAGCGAGCAGTTCTTC. This encodes CASSEAAQSEQFF.